These 4 T cell receptor beta chains were all obtained from the same sample, sequenced in a study of T cell repertoires in cytomegalovirus infection. Using its own MiXCR run on the reads, TCRdb lists one record per CDR3 protein. The repertoire includes more than 150,000 distinct CDR3 sequences, roughly 15% of them detected once, and roughly a sixth sits in the top ten. Sequenced: CD8+ T cells from PBMCs. These receptors came from a human donor in good health (CMV status not recorded). Some clones in this sample may be carry-over from other donors' samples.

The sample holds a few counts of this clonotype. CDR3 nucleotides: TGTGCCATCAGTGAAGGCGGACAGAGTTTTAATAGCAATCAGCCCCAGCATTTT. Protein sequence: CAISEGGQSFNSNQPQHF. This chain links TRBV10-3 with TRBJ1-5; D possibly corresponds to TRBD1 (6 bases). Trimming removed 3 bases at V and 0 bases at J, with 18 bases between. Germline assignment: CDR1 ENHRY and CDR2 SYGVKD. The CDR3 contains 18 residues.

The V call is TRBV7-2, the J call TRBJ2-1; TRBD2 matches at 16 bases. Germline lookup yields CDR1 SGHTA and CDR2 FQGNSA. CDR3 length: 17 amino acids. The junction had 8 bases not matched to a gene; V was cut back by 5 bases and J by 7 bases. The CDR3 region has the DNA TGTGCCAGCAGCGAGGGACTAGCGGGGGGGTCCTGGAATGAGCAGTTCTTC. Its translation: CASSEGLAGGSWNEQFF.

The chain is built from TRBV7-8 and TRBJ2-3, with D tentatively TRBD2 (5 bases). Germline V gene sequence: CDR1 SGHVS, CDR2 FQNEAQ. The CDR3 runs to 14 residues. V lost 6 bases and J 3 bases, leaving 13 bases between the germline ends. The CDR3 here is CASSNSPGTDTQYF. In DNA, the CDR3 is TGTGCCAGCAGTAATTCCCCGGGGACAGATACGCAGTATTTT.

The table lists this clonotype with a few counts. The chain links TRBV28 to TRBJ2-7; the D is unclear. CDR1 and CDR2 from the germline V gene are MDHEN and SYDVKM. The germline V and J ends were trimmed by 4 bases and 3 bases, with 7 bases remaining between them. This CDR3 contains 12 residues. The CDR3 nucleotides are TGTGCCAGCAGTTGGCGGATCTACGAGCAGTACTTC. Encoded protein: CASSWRIYEQYF.